This passage covers 18 T cell receptor beta chains from one sample sequenced in a study of cytomegalovirus exposure and HLA in healthy donors. Repertoires were generated with immunoSEQ multiplex PCR, while TCRdb's copy carries only in-frame clones and drops some. This table has around 180,000 clones, over 65% appearing once. Sequenced sample: PBMCs. The receptors originated from a man younger than 35 in good health and CMV-seropositive.

The sample holds one count of this clone. V usage is TRBV27 and J usage is TRBJ1-3, with no clear D. Trimming stripped 2 bases from V and 0 bases from J, with 8 bases between. The CDR3 covers 15 residues. CDR1 is MNHEY, CDR2 SMNVEV, per germline (reference sequence). DNA for the CDR3: TGTGCCAGCAGTTTACTTGGGCCCTCTGGAAACACCATATATTTT. Translated, it gives CASSLLGPSGNTIYF.

J is TRBJ2-7 and V is TRBV4-1; D perhaps matches TRBD2 (5 bases). Germline CDR1 MGHRA, CDR2 YSYEKL. This CDR3 is 14 amino acids long. The V gene lost 2 bases and the J gene lost 2 bases, with 10 bases spanning the gap. The CDR3, as DNA: TGCGCCAGCAGCCAACTGGACTTCACCTACGAGCAGTACTTC. Amino acids: CASSQLDFTYEQYF.

This chain uses TRBV6-6 with TRBJ2-3, with TRBD1 matching over 7 bases. The junction had 5 bases not matched to a gene; V was cut back by 2 bases and J by 3 bases. The CDR3 runs to 15 residues. CDR1 and CDR2 (germline): MNHNY, SVGAGI (reference sequence). The CDR3 loop reads CASSYRTGATDTQYF. CDR3 DNA sequence: TGTGCCAGCAGTTACCGGACAGGAGCTACAGATACGCAGTATTTT.

This chain uses TRBV27 with TRBJ2-3; 7 nucleotides match TRBD2. Germline CDR1 MNHEY, CDR2 SMNVEV (reference sequence). The CDR3 runs to 15 residues. V gave up 6 bases and J gave up 3 bases; unmatched junction bases: 9. In nucleotides, the CDR3 is TGTGCCAGCAGCCCAGCGGGACCACCTACAGATACGCAGTATTTT. This encodes CASSPAGPPTDTQYF.

This sequence joins TRBV27 and TRBJ2-3, with 10 positions matching TRBD2. Germline values: CDR1 MNHEY, CDR2 SMNVEV (reference sequence). This CDR3 region has 14 residues. J was trimmed by 6 bases and V by 6 bases; bases with no gene match: 6. The CDR3 region is CASRDLAGADTQYF. The CDR3 DNA follows: TGTGCCAGCAGGGATCTAGCGGGAGCCGATACGCAGTATTTT.

The genes are TRBV15 and TRBJ1-1; no clear D gene. The CDR3 consists of 14 residues. Germline V gene sequence: CDR1 LNHNV, CDR2 YYDKDF (reference sequence). V lost 3 bases to trimming and J lost 5 bases, with 13 bases between them. The CDR3, as DNA: TGTGCCACCAGCAGTAATTTGGAGTTAACTGAAGCTTTCTTT. Its protein is CATSSNLELTEAFF. Full variable domain (outside the CDR3, taken from reference TRBV15 and TRBJ1-1): DAMVIQNPRYQVTQFGKPVTLSCSQTLNHNVMYWYQQKSSQAPKLLFHYYDKDFNNEADTPDNFQSRRPNTSFCFLDIRSPGLGDTAMYLCATSSNLELTEAFFGQGTRLTVV.

This rearrangement joins TRBV2 to TRBJ2-1, with 9 bases aligning to TRBD2. The CDR3 is 16 amino acids. Trimming at V came to 4 bases and at J to 7 bases, leaving 11 bases not matched to a gene. The germline V gene has CDR1 SNHLY and CDR2 FYNNEI. DNA for the CDR3: TGTGCCAGCAGTGCCGGCGGGAGGGCGTCTGGGAATGAGCAGTTCTTC. Translation gives CASSAGGRASGNEQFF.

This clone has a handful of counts. This sample also contains other DNA sequences that code for the same CDR3. This chain joins TRBV9 and TRBJ2-2, with 7 bases fitting TRBD2. Germline CDR1 reads SGDLS; CDR2 reads YYNGEE. The CDR3 covers 15 residues. Germline trimming cut 4 bases from V and 5 bases from J; bases unmatched to any gene: 8. For the CDR3, the DNA is TGTGCCAGCAGCTCCGGTGGGGGGGGGACCGGGGAGCTGTTTTTT. Its translation is CASSSGGGGTGELFF.

V and J are TRBV5-8 and TRBJ1-4, with D tentatively TRBD1 (5 bases). Germline values: CDR1 SGHTS, CDR2 YDEGEE. The CDR3 extends over 15 amino acids. Trimming removed 0 bases from V and 6 bases from J, with 12 bases in between. Written as DNA, the CDR3 is TGTGCCAGCAGCTTGGGGCCGGGACTTGATGAAAAACTGTTTTTT. This gives the protein CASSLGPGLDEKLFF.

The chain couples TRBV18 to TRBJ1-5, with 7 bases identical to TRBD1. The CDR3 has 13 amino acids. In germline, CDR1 is KGHSH, CDR2 LQKENI. V trimming: 6 bases; J trimming: 5 bases; junction bases outside the gene matches: 4. The CDR3 protein is CASSPGQDQPQHF. As DNA, the CDR3 is TGTGCCAGCTCCCCCGGACAGGATCAGCCCCAGCATTTT.

V usage is TRBV18 and J usage is TRBJ1-4, with D tentatively TRBD1 (5 bases). The CDR3 has 15 amino acids. Germline-derived CDR1 and CDR2 are KGHSH and LQKENI. Trimming removed 1 base at V and 3 bases at J, with 9 bases between. The CDR3 protein is CASSPREGPNEKLFF. CDR3 DNA sequence: TGTGCCAGCTCACCACGGGAGGGGCCTAATGAAAAACTGTTTTTT. The variable domain in full, with the rest retrieved from reference TRBV18 and TRBJ1-4, is NAGVMQNPRHLVRRRGQEARLRCSPMKGHSHVYWYRQLPEEGLKFMVYLQKENIIDESGMPKERFSAEFPKEGPSILRIQQVVRGDSAAYFCASSPREGPNEKLFFGSGTQLSVL.

This clone is a singleton in its sample. The chain has TRBV27 and TRBJ1-1; D is unclear. V shed 2 bases and J shed 1 base, with 8 bases lying between them. The CDR3 has 14 residues. In germline, CDR1 is MNHEY, CDR2 SMNVEV (reference sequence). The CDR3 region is CASSLLVPNTEAFF. The CDR3 bases are TGTGCCAGCAGTTTACTAGTACCGAACACTGAAGCTTTCTTT.

The rearrangement joins TRBV6-6 to TRBJ2-5; 8 bases map to TRBD2. From germline, CDR1 is MNHNY and CDR2 SVGAGI (reference sequence). V lost 7 bases, J lost 2 bases, and 6 bases stayed unmatched. The CDR3 consists of 14 residues. The CDR3 here is CASTKTSDQETQYF. CDR3 DNA sequence: TGTGCCAGCACCAAGACTAGCGATCAAGAGACCCAGTACTTC.

This clone was seen a single time. The chain employs TRBV7-6 and TRBJ2-7; 10 nucleotides agree with TRBD2. Germline loops: CDR1 SGHVS, CDR2 FNYEAQ. This CDR3 contains 17 residues. The ends lost 2 bases at V and 3 bases at J; junction bases unmatched: 10. CDR3 amino acids: CASSLRSSGRSGYEQYF. CDR3 coding DNA: TGTGCCAGCAGCTTAAGATCTAGCGGGAGAAGTGGCTACGAGCAGTACTTC.

The V call is TRBV11-3, the J call TRBJ1-4; a weak D match, TRBD1 (6 bases). Germline loops: CDR1 SGHNT, CDR2 YENEEA. Between the trimmed V and J ends, which lost 3 bases and 7 bases, there was a span of 21 bases. This CDR3 is built from 17 residues. For the CDR3, the DNA is TGTGCCAGCAGCTTTAGAACCCCTCAGGGGCTTCCTGAAAAACTGTTTTTT. This gives the protein CASSFRTPQGLPEKLFF.

The rearrangement joins TRBV7-9 to TRBJ1-1; no definite D call. The CDR3 runs 16 residues. The germline V and J ends were trimmed by 1 base and 0 bases, with 12 bases remaining between them. Germline assignment: CDR1 SEHNR and CDR2 FQNEAQ (reference sequence). CDR3 residues: CASSLGGVWMNTEAFF. The DNA of the CDR3 is TGTGCCAGCAGCTTAGGGGGAGTATGGATGAACACTGAAGCTTTCTTT. Full variable domain (outside the CDR3, taken from reference TRBV7-9 and TRBJ1-1): DTGVSQNPRHKITKRGQNVTFRCDPISEHNRLYWYRQTLGQGPEFLTYFQNEAQLEKSRLLSDRFSAERPKGSFSTLEIQRTEQGDSAMYLCASSLGGVWMNTEAFFGQGTRLTVV.

The chain couples TRBV13 to TRBJ1-2, with 9 bases fitting TRBD1. There are 18 residues in the CDR3. The J segment lost 7 bases and the V segment lost 2 bases, leaving 17 bases of the junction unmatched. From germline, CDR1 is PRHDT and CDR2 FYEKMQ (reference sequence). The DNA of the CDR3 is TGTGCCAGCAGCTTAAGGAGGCTCCGGGACAGGGTAATCGGTGGCTACACCTTC. As protein: CASSLRRLRDRVIGGYTF.

This clone turned up a few times. Here the CDR3 reads CASSLGGYGNQPQHF. DNA for the CDR3: TGTGCCAGCAGCCTGGGGGGATACGGCAATCAGCCCCAGCATTTT. The chain has TRBV7-2 and TRBJ1-5, with a weak D call TRBD1 (5 bases). The CDR3 is made up of 15 amino acids. Germline loops: CDR1 SGHTA, CDR2 FQGNSA. V was shortened by 5 bases and J by 2 bases, with 13 bases between the two germline ends.